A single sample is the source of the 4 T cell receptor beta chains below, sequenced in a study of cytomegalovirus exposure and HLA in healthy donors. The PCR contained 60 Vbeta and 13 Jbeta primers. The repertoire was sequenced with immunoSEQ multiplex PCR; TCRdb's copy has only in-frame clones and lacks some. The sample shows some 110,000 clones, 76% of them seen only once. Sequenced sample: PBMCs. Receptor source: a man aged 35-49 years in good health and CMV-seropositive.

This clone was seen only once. The CDR3 here is CASSIASGSGEQFF. CDR3 nucleotides: TGTGCCAGTAGTATAGCTAGCGGGAGTGGTGAGCAGTTCTTC. The chain joins TRBV19 to TRBJ2-1; 10 bases align to TRBD2. The CDR3 is made up of 14 amino acids. V lost 1 base and J lost 9; bases outside the gene matches: 3. Per the germline V gene, CDR1 is LNHDA and CDR2 is SQIVND (reference sequence).

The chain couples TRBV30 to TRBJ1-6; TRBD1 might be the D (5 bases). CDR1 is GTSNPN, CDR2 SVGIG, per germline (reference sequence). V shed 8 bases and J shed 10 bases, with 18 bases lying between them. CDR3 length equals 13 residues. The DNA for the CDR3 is TGTGCCGGGGAGGGGCAGGAGATGTCACCCCTCCACTTT. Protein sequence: CAGEGQEMSPLHF.

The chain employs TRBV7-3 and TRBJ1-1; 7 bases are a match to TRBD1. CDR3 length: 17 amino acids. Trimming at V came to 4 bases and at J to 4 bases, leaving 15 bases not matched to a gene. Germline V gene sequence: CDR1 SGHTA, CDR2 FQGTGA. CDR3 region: CASSSLVLRQGRTEAFF. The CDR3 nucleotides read TGTGCCAGCAGCTCCCTGGTCCTGCGACAGGGACGCACTGAAGCTTTCTTT. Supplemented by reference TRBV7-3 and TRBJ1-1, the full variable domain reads GAGVSQTPSNKVTEKGKYVELRCDPISGHTALYWYRQSLGQGPEFLIYFQGTGAADDSGLPNDRFFAVRPEGSVSTLKIQRTERGDSAVYLCASSSLVLRQGRTEAFFGQGTRLTVV.

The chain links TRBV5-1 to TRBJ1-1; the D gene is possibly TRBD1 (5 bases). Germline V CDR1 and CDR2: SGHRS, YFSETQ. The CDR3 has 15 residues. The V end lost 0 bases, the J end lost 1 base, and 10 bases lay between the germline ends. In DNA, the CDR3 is TGCGCCAGCAGCTTGGGGTGGGGCGGGAACACTGAAGCTTTCTTT. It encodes CASSLGWGGNTEAFF.